Sequencing of this T cell receptor beta chain was carried out in a study of CD8+ T cells in alopecia areata (dated by TCRdb to the late 2010s). Regarding the research as a whole: Treated patients were enrolled in an open-label pilot trial of oral tofacitinib at 5 to 10 mg twice daily for moderate-to-severe alopecia areata. Tofacitinib was administered for 6 to 18 months, and 6 months of follow-up off drug were then conducted to assess delayed response and recurrence. High-throughput TCRbeta sequencing was used to examine T cell clonal expansion in alopecia areata in both the C3H/HeJ mouse model and human patients. Scalp tissue and sorted CD4+ and CD8+ peripheral blood T cells from patchy and totalis/universalis alopecia areata patients and from healthy controls were covered by human TCRbeta sequencing. Biopsies were taken from tofacitinib-treated patients at baseline and at 4 and 24 weeks of treatment, and a later scalp biopsy was taken in several of the tofacitinib-treated patients. Scalp clonality was compared among normal scalp (n=4), patchy alopecia areata scalp (n=8), and alopecia totalis/universalis scalp (n=8). RNA was extracted with the PAXgene miRNA kit for fixed scalp, the miRNeasy kit for PBMCs, and the RNeasy kit for mouse skin. immunoSEQ multiplex PCR using 35 Vbeta forward primers and 13 Jbeta reverse primers was used to amplify TCRbeta CDR3 regions.

Explained via the paper, the time point label denotes: baseline before oral tofacitinib. From alopecia areata patients, peripheral blood was collected along with lesional scalp punch biopsies. Human scalp biopsies went straight into PAXgene tissue containers for immediate fixation. Trimming takes 0 bases from V and 5 bases from J, and the germline ends sit 17 bases apart. Looking up the germline V gene yields CDR1 ENHRY and CDR2 SYGVKD. There are 17 amino acids in the CDR3, from cysteine to phenylalanine inclusive. The entry retains the CDR3 DNA only, 51 bases that are in frame from base 1. Receptors were amplified or captured by the immunoSEQ multiplex PCR assay. To provide template for TCR sequencing, every sample had RNA extracted and reverse transcribed into cDNA. SuperScript III was used for first-strand cDNA synthesis, primed with a 2:1 mix of oligo-dT and random hexamers. Amplification bias was assessed with a synthetic immune receptor repertoire, and residual bias was removed computationally. In the authors' own workflow: After raw reads were preprocessed to remove errors, the CDR3 was defined following IMGT conventions as running from the conserved cysteine to phenylalanine. Clonality was calculated as 1 minus Shannon entropy normalized by log2 of the number of productive unique TCRs. Whether each scalp clone was CD4 or CD8 was inferred by checking scalp TCRbeta sequences against the CD4 and CD8 repertoires from sorted blood. As stored in TCRdb, this immuneACCESS dataset retains in-frame rearrangements with V and J assigned. A fraction of the clones does not appear; measured against another copy, unresolved V genes explain less than half of the discrepancy, and the remainder lacks a known reason. V and J calls and clone size are those listed in that table; D and trimming were worked out from the DNA. In all, the sample holds thousands of clones, and around 60% of those were seen once. The leading ten clones occupy roughly 17% of the sample.

Points the paper makes about the study in general: Lesional scalp, especially in alopecia totalis/universalis, showed higher clonality and more expanded CD8+ clones than normal scalp, suggesting antigenic drive. Compared with mice, TCR sequences shared between patients were less clear, possibly partly because of HLA diversity across the patient population. Unlike mouse skin, where gammadelta T cells dominate, normal human skin contains resident alphabeta T cells that get sequenced too, which complicates analysis of the scalp TCR repertoire.

With respect to this clone: Its antigen is unknown. Base quality data are lacking; no much larger clone is found one base away.

The material was skin, obtained at week 0. The rearranged segments are TRBV10-3 and TRBJ1-5; possibly the D gene is TRBD1, per 6 matching bases. This TCR was sampled from a human donor with alopecia areata. The bases are TGTGCCATCAGTGAGTCGCGGAACAGGGCAGACGATCAGCCCCAGCATTTT. Its protein reads: CAISESRNRADDQPQHF.